Shown below are 11 T cell receptor beta chains from a single sample sequenced in a study of T cells in Graves' hyperthyroidism and ophthalmopathy. Amplified regions were TCR beta CDR3 sequences from RNA transcripts. Using the HTBI primer set, a first-round RT-PCR was run on the TCR CDR3. TCRdb redid the calling of the multiplex PCR reads with MiXCR, one entry per CDR3 protein. This sample has hundreds of thousands of distinct CDR3 sequences; around 21% occur once, and the top ten carry more than 30%. The material sequenced was blood. The origin of the receptors is a man aged 25 to 45 with Graves' ophthalmopathy.

The chain is built from TRBV29-1 and TRBJ1-3, with 7 nucleotides matching TRBD1. The CDR3 length is 14 residues. Germline V lookup: CDR1 SQVTM, CDR2 ANQGSEA. Trimming took 7 bases from V and 1 from J; bases not matched to a gene: 7. CDR3 nucleotides: TGCAGCGCGGGCAGGGGGGATTCTGGAAACACCATATATTTT. Translation: CSAGRGDSGNTIYF.

This clonotype was counted a few times. The rearrangement joins TRBV29-1 to TRBJ2-7; TRBD1 is a possible D gene (6 bases). The CDR3 covers 12 residues. The V gene's germline CDR1 is SQVTM and CDR2 ANQGSEA. With 4 bases removed from V and 3 bases from J, the gap between germline ends came to 10 bases. CDR3: CSVVEGVYEQYF. The CDR3 nucleotides read TGCAGCGTTGTAGAGGGGGTCTACGAGCAGTACTTC.

This clonotype was seen more than once but under ten times. The V and J genes are TRBV5-1 and TRBJ2-3; D remains unclear. V lost 4 bases, J lost 1 base, and 13 bases lay in between. The CDR3 is made up of 15 amino acids. CDR1 is SGHRS, CDR2 YFSETQ, per germline. For the CDR3, the DNA is TGCGCCAGCAGCGGTCCGGTCCCGGGCACAGATACGCAGTATTTT. Translating gives CASSGPVPGTDTQYF. The full variable domain, its missing parts supplied by reference TRBV5-1 and TRBJ2-3, is KAGVTQTPRYLIKTRGQQVTLSCSPISGHRSVSWYQQTPGQGLQFLFEYFSETQRNKGNFPGRFSGRQFSNSRSEMNVSTLELGDSALYLCASSGPVPGTDTQYFGPGTRLTVL.

The chain is built from TRBV3-1 and TRBJ2-3; a weak D match, TRBD1 (6 bases). The V end was cut by 4 bases, the J end by 5 bases, with 16 bases between. The germline V gene encodes CDR1 LGHDT and CDR2 YNNKEL (reference sequence). This CDR3 has 15 amino acids. The CDR3 region has the DNA TGTGCCAGCAGCCTGCTAACAGGGTTAAGAGATACGCAGTATTTT. Translated: CASSLLTGLRDTQYF.

This chain connects TRBV28 to TRBJ2-2; the match to TRBD1 covers 7 bases. In germline, CDR1 is MDHEN, CDR2 SYDVKM. J gave up 6 bases and V 5 bases, and 12 bases lay outside the gene matches. The CDR3 totals 16 residues. The CDR3 sequence is CASSGGWTGASGELFF. The DNA for the CDR3 is TGTGCCAGCAGTGGGGGCTGGACAGGTGCCTCCGGGGAGCTGTTTTTT.

The chain has TRBV2 and TRBJ1-2; D uncertain. CDR3 length equals 13 residues. The V and J ends lost 5 bases and 2 bases respectively, with 9 bases between them. CDR1 is SNHLY, CDR2 FYNNEI, per germline. The CDR3 sequence: CASSPLDNYGYTF. The CDR3 nucleotides are TGTGCCAGCAGTCCCCTCGACAACTATGGCTACACCTTC.

Regarding this clonotype: One end of the junction does not line up with germline, which may come from a read error. The rearrangement joins TRBV13 to TRBJ1-6; weak D call: TRBD1 (5 bases). CDR3 size: 13 residues. CDR1 is PRHDT and CDR2 is FYEKMQ in the germline V gene (reference sequence). CDR3 bases: TGTGCCAGCAGAAGGCAGGGAATAGCACCCTTCCACTTT. Translating it yields CASRRQGIAPFHF. The full variable domain, with the rest looked up from reference TRBV13 and TRBJ1-6, is AAGVIQSPRHLIKEKRETATLKCYPIPRHDTVYWYQQGPGQDPQFLISFYEKMQSDKGSIPDRFSAQQFSDYHSELNMSSLELGDSALYFCASRRQGIAPFHFGNGTRLTVT.

V usage is TRBV19 and J usage is TRBJ1-5, with D possibly matching TRBD1 (5 bases). The germline CDR1 and CDR2 sequences are LNHDA and SQIVND (reference sequence). Trimming pared 7 bases from V and 9 bases from J, leaving 13 bases between. The CDR3 runs 12 residues. The CDR3 DNA reads TGTGCCAGTATCGCAGGGACCGGGCCCCAGCATTTT. Translation gives CASIAGTGPQHF. The variable domain in full, completed from reference TRBV19 and TRBJ1-5, reads DGGITQSPKYLFRKEGQNVTLSCEQNLNHDAMYWYRQDPGQGLRLIYYSQIVNDFQKGDIAEGYSVSREKKESFPLTVTSAQKNPTAFYLCASIAGTGPQHFGDGTRLSIL.

This clonotype occurred a few times. CDR3 bases: TGCAGTGCTAGAGACCCGGGGATCGGTGAGGACACTGAAGCTTTCTTT. It translates to CSARDPGIGEDTEAFF. The chain employs TRBV20-1 and TRBJ1-1; no definite D call. The CDR3 extends over 16 amino acids. V dropped 0 bases and J dropped 3 bases, with 17 bases sitting between them. Per germline, CDR1 DFQATT and CDR2 SNEGSKA (reference sequence).

This clonotype came up a few times. The chain employs TRBV28 and TRBJ2-5, with D possibly matching TRBD1 (6 bases). Deletions cut 5 bases from V and 2 bases from J, with 15 bases between. CDR1 and CDR2 from the germline V gene are MDHEN and SYDVKM. The CDR3 loop spans 15 amino acids. The CDR3 spells CASSQGGSLQETQYF. In nucleotides, the CDR3 is TGTGCCAGCAGTCAAGGGGGAAGCCTACAAGAGACCCAGTACTTC.

This clonotype was seen repeatedly, ten times or more. This chain connects TRBV27 to TRBJ2-7; D is unresolved. CDR3 length: 13 amino acids. CDR1 is MNHEY, CDR2 SMNVEV, per germline (reference sequence). V lost 2 bases and J lost 3, with 8 bases in between. The CDR3 DNA is TGTGCCAGCAGTTTAATCCAAGGCTACGAGCAGTACTTC. Translation gives CASSLIQGYEQYF.